These 12 T cell receptor beta chains came from one sample sequenced in a study of T cell repertoires in cytomegalovirus infection. TCRdb itself ran the reads through MiXCR, one entry per CDR3 protein. This sample has about 310,000 distinct CDR3 sequences, with about a sixth found just once. The sequencing sample was made of PBMCs. The receptors were gathered from a human donor in good health (CMV status not recorded). Some clones in this sample may be carry-over from other donors' samples.

There are many counts of this clonotype. V gene TRBV7-2 combines with J gene TRBJ1-1; TRBD1 is a possible D gene (5 bases). The CDR3 runs 14 residues. Germline CDR1 reads SGHTA; CDR2 reads FQGNSA. V lost 9 bases, J lost 0 bases, and 14 bases lay in between. The CDR3 here is CASRLTGVNTEAFF. For the CDR3, the DNA is TGTGCCAGTCGGCTTACAGGAGTGAACACTGAAGCTTTCTTT.

This clonotype was observed at least ten times. This chain uses TRBV7-2 with TRBJ1-3; D possibly corresponds to TRBD1 (5 bases). Germline V gene lookup returns CDR1 SGHTA and CDR2 FQGNSA. Trimming cost V 8 bases and J 4 bases, with 15 bases left between them. There are 14 residues in the CDR3. The CDR3 nucleotides are TGTGCCAGCCGACTGAGGGGAGGCGGAAACACCATATATTTT. It is translated as CASRLRGGGNTIYF.

The chain has TRBV4-1 and TRBJ2-1; no definite D call. CDR1 MGHRA and CDR2 YSYEKL come from the germline V gene. V dropped 5 bases and J dropped 7 bases, with 9 bases sitting between them. CDR3 length equals 12 residues. The CDR3 nucleotides are TGCGCCAGCAGCATCGATAGGAATGAGCAGTTCTTC. Translation: CASSIDRNEQFF.

In this sample, this clonotype turned up many times. The rearrangement uses TRBV19 and TRBJ1-2; TRBD1 matches at 7 bases. This CDR3 spans 15 amino acids. V dropped 6 bases and J dropped 3; count of bases not matched to a gene: 10. Per germline, CDR1 LNHDA and CDR2 SQIVND (reference sequence). CDR3 residues: CASRDRDSVYYGYTF. The CDR3 DNA reads TGTGCCAGTAGAGATCGGGACAGCGTCTACTATGGCTACACCTTC.

This clonotype was counted at least ten times. V and J are TRBV18 and TRBJ2-5; unclear D gene. Germline values: CDR1 KGHSH, CDR2 LQKENI. The CDR3 contains 13 residues. V gave up 6 bases and J gave up 0 bases, with 8 bases separating them. CDR3 protein: CASSEEYQETQYF. Written as DNA, the CDR3 is TGTGCCAGCTCTGAGGAGTACCAAGAGACCCAGTACTTC.

This clonotype turned up a few times. This rearrangement joins TRBV20-1 to TRBJ2-5, with TRBD1 as a possible D gene (5 bases). Germline V gene lookup returns CDR1 DFQATT and CDR2 SNEGSKA (reference sequence). This CDR3 is 14 amino acids long. V lost 2 bases, J lost 1 base, and 11 bases lay in between. The DNA for the CDR3 is TGCAGTGCTAGACCTGGACAAGCCCAAGAGACCCAGTACTTC. It encodes CSARPGQAQETQYF.

About this clonotype itself: A much larger clonotype is one base distant, so this may be a read error. V gene TRBV7-2 combines with J gene TRBJ1-5; D is possibly TRBD1 (6 bases). Germline CDR1 reads SGHTA; CDR2 reads FQGNSA. V was clipped by 7 bases and J by 4 bases, with 20 bases between them. CDR3 size: 16 residues. Here the CDR3 reads CASTPGGRNSNQPQHF. In DNA form, the CDR3 reads TGTGCCAGCACCCCTGGGGGCCGGAACTCAAATCAGCCCCAGCATTTT.

This clonotype was recorded a few times. The J gene is TRBJ1-6, the V gene TRBV2; TRBD1 aligns across 7 bases. The germline gives CDR1 SNHLY, CDR2 FYNNEI. This CDR3 is built from 15 residues. Trimming cost V 9 bases and J 5 bases; bases outside gene matches: 10. In DNA form, the CDR3 reads TGTGCCAGGAGACAGGGTTCAGGGGATAATTCACCCCTCCACTTT. It codes for CARRQGSGDNSPLHF.

The chain has TRBV6-6 and TRBJ1-6; D is unresolved. There are 12 residues in the CDR3. V lost 2 bases and J lost 14, with 10 bases in between. Germline V lookup: CDR1 MNHNY, CDR2 SVGAGI (reference sequence). In nucleotides, the CDR3 is TGTGCCAGCAGTTACGACCGAGTGGCCCTCCACTTT. It is translated as CASSYDRVALHF.

The table lists this clonotype with a few counts. This chain joins TRBV6-1 and TRBJ2-5; weak D call: TRBD1 (6 bases). With 0 bases removed from V and 5 bases from J, the gap between germline ends came to 13 bases. This CDR3 is built from 15 residues. CDR1 and CDR2 (germline): MNHNS, SASEGT. Written as DNA, the CDR3 is TGTGCCAGCAGTGAAGCGACAGGACTGGGGGAGACCCAGTACTTC. This encodes CASSEATGLGETQYF.

This clonotype has only a few counts. The chain joins TRBV2 to TRBJ2-5, with D perhaps matching TRBD1 (7 bases). The CDR3 is 15 residues long. CDR1 and CDR2 (germline): SNHLY, FYNNEI. With 7 bases removed from V and 3 bases from J, the gap between germline ends came to 18 bases. The CDR3, as DNA: TGTGCCAGCACCCAAACGGGGGACAGAGAAGAGACCCAGTACTTC. It specifies CASTQTGDREETQYF.

The rearrangement joins TRBV5-4 to TRBJ1-2; D may be TRBD1 (5 bases). From germline, CDR1 is SGHNT and CDR2 YYREEE (reference sequence). This CDR3 is built from 14 residues. Trimming removed 0 bases at V and 5 bases at J, with 11 bases between. CDR3 in DNA: TGTGCCAGCAGCTTGGCCTTCGGGGGATATGGCTACACCTTC. This translates into CASSLAFGGYGYTF.